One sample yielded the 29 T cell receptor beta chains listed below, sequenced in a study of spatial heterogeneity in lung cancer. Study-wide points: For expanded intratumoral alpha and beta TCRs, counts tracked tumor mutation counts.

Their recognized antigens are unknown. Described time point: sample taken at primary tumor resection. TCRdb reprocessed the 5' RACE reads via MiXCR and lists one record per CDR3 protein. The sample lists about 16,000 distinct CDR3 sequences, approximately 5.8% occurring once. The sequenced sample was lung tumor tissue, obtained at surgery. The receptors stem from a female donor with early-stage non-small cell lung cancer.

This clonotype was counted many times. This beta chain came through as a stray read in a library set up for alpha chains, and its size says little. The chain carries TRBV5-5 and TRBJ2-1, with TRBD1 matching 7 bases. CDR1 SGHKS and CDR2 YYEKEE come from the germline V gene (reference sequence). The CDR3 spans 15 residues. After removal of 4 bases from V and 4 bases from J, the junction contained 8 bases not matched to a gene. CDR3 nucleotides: TGTGCCAGCAGCAGACAGGGAGAGGGATACAATGAGCAGTTCTTC. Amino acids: CASSRQGEGYNEQFF.

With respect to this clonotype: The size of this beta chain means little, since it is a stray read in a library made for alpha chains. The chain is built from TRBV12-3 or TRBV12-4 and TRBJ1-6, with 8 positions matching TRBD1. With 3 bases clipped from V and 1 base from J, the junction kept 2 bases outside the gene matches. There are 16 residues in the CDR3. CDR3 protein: CASSFQGASYNSPLHF. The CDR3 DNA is TGTGCCAGCAGTTTTCAGGGGGCGTCCTATAATTCACCCCTCCACTTT.

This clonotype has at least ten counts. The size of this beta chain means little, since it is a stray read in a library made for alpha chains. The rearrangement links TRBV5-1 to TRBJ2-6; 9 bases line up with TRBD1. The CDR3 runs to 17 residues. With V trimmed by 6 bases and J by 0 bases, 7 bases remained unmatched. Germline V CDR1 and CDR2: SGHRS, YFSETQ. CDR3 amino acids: CASNSRDRASGANVLTF. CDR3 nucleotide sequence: TGCGCCAGCAATTCCCGGGACAGGGCCTCTGGGGCCAACGTCCTGACTTTC.

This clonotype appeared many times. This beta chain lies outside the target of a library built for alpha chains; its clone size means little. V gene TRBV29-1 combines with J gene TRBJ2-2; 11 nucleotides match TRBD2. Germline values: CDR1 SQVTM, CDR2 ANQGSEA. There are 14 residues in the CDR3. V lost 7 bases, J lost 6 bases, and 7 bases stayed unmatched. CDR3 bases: TGCAGCGCCCCTAGCGGGAGGCTTGCCGGGGAGCTGTTTTTT. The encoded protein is CSAPSGRLAGELFF.

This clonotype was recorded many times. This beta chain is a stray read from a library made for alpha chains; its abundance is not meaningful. The CDR3: CASSGRLEGYEQYF. CDR3 nucleotide sequence: TGTGCCAGCAGTGGGAGACTAGAGGGGTACGAGCAGTACTTC. The chain employs TRBV6-1 and TRBJ2-7; possible D gene TRBD2, 6 bases. The CDR3 has 14 residues. CDR1 and CDR2 (germline): MNHNS, SASEGT. Between the trimmed V and J ends, which lost 4 bases and 4 bases, there was a span of 14 bases.

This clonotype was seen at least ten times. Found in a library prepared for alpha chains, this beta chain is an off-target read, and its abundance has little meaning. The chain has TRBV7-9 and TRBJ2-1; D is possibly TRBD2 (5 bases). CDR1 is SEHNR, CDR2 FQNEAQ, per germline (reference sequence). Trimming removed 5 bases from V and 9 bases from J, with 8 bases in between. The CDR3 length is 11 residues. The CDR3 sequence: CASSPGFEQFF. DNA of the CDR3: TGTGCCAGCAGCCCGGGATTTGAGCAGTTCTTC.

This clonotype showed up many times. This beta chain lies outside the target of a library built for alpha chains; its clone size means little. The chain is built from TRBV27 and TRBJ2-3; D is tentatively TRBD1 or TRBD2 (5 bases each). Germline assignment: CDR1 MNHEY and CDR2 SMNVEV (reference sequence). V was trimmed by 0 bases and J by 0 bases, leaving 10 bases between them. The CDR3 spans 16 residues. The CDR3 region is CASSLSGGTSTDTQYF. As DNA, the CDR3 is TGTGCCAGCAGTTTATCTGGGGGTACTAGCACAGATACGCAGTATTTT.

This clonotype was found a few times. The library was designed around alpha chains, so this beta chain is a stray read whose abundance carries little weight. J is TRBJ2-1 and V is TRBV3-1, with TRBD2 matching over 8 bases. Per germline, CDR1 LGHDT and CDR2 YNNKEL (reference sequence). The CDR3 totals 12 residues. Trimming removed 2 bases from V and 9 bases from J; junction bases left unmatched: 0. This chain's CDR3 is CASSQTSGEQFF. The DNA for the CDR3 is TGTGCCAGCAGCCAAACTAGCGGTGAGCAGTTCTTC.

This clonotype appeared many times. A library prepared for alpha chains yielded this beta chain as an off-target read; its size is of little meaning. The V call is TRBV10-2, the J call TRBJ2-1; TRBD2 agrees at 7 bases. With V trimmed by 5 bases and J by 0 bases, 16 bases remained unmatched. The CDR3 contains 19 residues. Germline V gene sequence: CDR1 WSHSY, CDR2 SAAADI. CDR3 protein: CASSRWGGSRTRSYNEQFF. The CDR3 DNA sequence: TGCGCCAGCAGTAGATGGGGGGGGAGTCGCACCCGCTCCTACAATGAGCAGTTCTTC.

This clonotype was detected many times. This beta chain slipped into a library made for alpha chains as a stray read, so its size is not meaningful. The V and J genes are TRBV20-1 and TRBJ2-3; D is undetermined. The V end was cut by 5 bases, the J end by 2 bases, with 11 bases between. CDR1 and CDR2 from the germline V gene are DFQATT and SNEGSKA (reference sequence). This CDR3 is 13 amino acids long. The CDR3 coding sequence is TGCAGTGCTCGGCGGTCTCACACAGATACGCAGTATTTT. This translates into CSARRSHTDTQYF.

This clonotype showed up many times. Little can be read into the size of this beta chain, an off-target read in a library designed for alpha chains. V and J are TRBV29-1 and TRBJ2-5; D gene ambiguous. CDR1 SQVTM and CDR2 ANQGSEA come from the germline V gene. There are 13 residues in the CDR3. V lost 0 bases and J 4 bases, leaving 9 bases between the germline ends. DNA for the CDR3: TGCAGCGTTGAAGATTGGGGAATAGAGACCCAGTACTTC. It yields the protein CSVEDWGIETQYF.

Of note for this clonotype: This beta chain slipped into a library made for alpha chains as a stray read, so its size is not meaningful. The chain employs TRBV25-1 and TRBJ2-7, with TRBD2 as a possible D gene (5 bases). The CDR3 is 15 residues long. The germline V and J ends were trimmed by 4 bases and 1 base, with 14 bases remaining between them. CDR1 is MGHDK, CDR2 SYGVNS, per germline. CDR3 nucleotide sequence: TGTGCCAGCAGTGCCCCGCGGGCCGGATCCTACGAGCAGTACTTC. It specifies CASSAPRAGSYEQYF.

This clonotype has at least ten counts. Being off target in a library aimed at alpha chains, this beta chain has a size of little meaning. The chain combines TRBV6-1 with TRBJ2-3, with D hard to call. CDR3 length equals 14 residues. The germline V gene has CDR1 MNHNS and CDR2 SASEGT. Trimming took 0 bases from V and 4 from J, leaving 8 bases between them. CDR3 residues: CASSEAGAADTQYF. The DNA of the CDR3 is TGTGCCAGCAGTGAAGCGGGCGCGGCAGATACGCAGTATTTT.

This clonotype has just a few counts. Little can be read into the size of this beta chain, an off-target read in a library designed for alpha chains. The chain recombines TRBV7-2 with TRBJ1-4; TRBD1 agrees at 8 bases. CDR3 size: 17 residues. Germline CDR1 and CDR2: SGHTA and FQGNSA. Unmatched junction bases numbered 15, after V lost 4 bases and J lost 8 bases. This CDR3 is CASSSGPSGQGGEKLFF. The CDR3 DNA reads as TGTGCCAGCAGCTCCGGGCCGAGTGGACAGGGAGGGGAAAAACTGTTTTTT.

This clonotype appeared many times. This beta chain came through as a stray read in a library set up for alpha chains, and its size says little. The DNA for the CDR3 is TGTGCCATCAGAGCCCCGGGACGCAAGACGAACACCGGGGAGCTGTTTTTT. Translating it yields CAIRAPGRKTNTGELFF. The chain joins TRBV10-3 to TRBJ2-2; D possibly uses TRBD1 or TRBD2 (5 bases each). CDR1 and CDR2 from the germline V gene are ENHRY and SYGVKD. Trimming shortened V by 6 bases and J by 0 bases, and 17 bases separated the two germline ends. CDR3 length: 17 amino acids.

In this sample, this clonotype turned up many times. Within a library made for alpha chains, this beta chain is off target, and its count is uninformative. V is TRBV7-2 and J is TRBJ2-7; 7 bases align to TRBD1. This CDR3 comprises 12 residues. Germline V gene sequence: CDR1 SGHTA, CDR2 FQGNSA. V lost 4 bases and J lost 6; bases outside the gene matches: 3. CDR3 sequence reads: CASSSGGFEQYF. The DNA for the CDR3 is TGTGCCAGCAGCTCAGGGGGTTTCGAGCAGTACTTC.

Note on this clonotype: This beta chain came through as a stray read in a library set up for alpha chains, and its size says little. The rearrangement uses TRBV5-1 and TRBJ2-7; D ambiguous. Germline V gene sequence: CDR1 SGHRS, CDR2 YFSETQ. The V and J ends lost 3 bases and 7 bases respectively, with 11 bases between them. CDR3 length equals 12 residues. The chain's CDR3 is CASSSGSEEQYF. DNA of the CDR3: TGCGCCAGCAGCTCCGGTTCTGAAGAGCAGTACTTC.

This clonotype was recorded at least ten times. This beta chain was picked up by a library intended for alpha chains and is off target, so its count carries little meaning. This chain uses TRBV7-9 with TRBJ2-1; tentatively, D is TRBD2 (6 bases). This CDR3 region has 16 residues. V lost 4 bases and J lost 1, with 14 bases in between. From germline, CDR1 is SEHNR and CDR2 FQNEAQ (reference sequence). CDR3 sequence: CASSSNVGSSYNEQFF. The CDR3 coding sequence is TGTGCCAGCAGCTCGAATGTCGGGAGTTCCTACAATGAGCAGTTCTTC. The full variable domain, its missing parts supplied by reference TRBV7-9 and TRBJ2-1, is DTGVSQNPRHKITKRGQNVTFRCDPISEHNRLYWYRQTLGQGPEFLTYFQNEAQLEKSRLLSDRFSAERPKGSFSTLEIQRTEQGDSAMYLCASSSNVGSSYNEQFFGPGTRLTVL.

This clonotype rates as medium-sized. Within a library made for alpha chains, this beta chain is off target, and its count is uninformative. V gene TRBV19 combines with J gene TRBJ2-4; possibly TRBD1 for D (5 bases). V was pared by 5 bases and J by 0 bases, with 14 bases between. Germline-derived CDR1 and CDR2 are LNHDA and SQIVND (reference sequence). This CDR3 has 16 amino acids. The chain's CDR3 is CASSLLQGLAKNIQYF. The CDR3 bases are TGTGCCAGTAGTTTGTTGCAGGGTCTAGCCAAAAACATTCAGTACTTC.

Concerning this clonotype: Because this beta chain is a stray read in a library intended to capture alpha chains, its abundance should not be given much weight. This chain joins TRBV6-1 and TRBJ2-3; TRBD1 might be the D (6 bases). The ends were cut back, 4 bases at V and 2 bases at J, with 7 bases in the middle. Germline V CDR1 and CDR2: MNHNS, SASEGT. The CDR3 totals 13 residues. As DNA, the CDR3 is TGTGCCAGCAGTGGACAGGTCACAGATACGCAGTATTTT. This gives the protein CASSGQVTDTQYF.

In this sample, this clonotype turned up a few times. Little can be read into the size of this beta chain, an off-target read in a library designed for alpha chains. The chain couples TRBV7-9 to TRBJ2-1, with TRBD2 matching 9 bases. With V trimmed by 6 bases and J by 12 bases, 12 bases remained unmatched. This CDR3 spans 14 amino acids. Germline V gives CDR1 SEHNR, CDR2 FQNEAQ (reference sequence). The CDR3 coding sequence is TGTGCCAGCAGGAGCGGGGGCGGGAGGGCTTGGCAGTTCTTC. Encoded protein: CASRSGGGRAWQFF.

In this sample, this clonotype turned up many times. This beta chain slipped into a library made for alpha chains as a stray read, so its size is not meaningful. CDR3 DNA sequence: TGCGCCAGCAGCCTGAGATCGTCGAACACTGAAGCTTTCTTT. Translated, it gives CASSLRSSNTEAFF. The V and J genes are TRBV5-1 and TRBJ1-1; D unclear. Germline CDR1 reads SGHRS; CDR2 reads YFSETQ. The CDR3 is 14 amino acids. Trimming left V 4 bases short and J 1 base short, with 11 bases between.

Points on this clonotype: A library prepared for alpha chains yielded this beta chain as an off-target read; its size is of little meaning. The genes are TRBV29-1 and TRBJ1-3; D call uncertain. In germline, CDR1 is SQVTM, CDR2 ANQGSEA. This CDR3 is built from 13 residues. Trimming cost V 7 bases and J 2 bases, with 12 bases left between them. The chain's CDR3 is CSALALPGNTIYF. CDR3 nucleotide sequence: TGCAGCGCCTTAGCTCTCCCTGGAAACACCATATATTTT.

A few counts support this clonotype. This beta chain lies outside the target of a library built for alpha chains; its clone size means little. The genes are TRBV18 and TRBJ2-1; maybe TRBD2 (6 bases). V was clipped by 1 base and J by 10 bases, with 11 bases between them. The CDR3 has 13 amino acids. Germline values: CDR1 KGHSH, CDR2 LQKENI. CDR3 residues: CASSPRRAAEQFF. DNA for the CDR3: TGTGCCAGCTCACCACGGAGGGCGGCCGAGCAGTTCTTC.

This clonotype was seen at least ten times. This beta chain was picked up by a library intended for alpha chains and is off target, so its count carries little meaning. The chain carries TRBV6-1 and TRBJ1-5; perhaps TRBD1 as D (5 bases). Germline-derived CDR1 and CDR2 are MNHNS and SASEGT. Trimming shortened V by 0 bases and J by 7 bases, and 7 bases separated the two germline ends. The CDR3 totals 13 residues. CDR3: CASSEAWDQPQHF. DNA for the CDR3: TGTGCCAGCAGTGAAGCGTGGGACCAGCCCCAGCATTTT.

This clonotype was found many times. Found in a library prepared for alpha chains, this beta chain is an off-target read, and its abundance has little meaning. CDR3 protein: CASSLSLRGGEETQYF. CDR3 nucleotides: TGTGCCAGCAGTTTATCACTCAGGGGGGGAGAAGAGACCCAGTACTTC. The chain employs TRBV27 and TRBJ2-5; D may be TRBD1 or TRBD2 (7 bases each). Germline values: CDR1 MNHEY, CDR2 SMNVEV (reference sequence). This CDR3 has 16 amino acids. The V end was cut by 0 bases, the J end by 3 bases, with 14 bases between.

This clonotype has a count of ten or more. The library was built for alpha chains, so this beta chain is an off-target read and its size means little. In nucleotides, the CDR3 is TGCGCCAGCAGTTACGCAGTCCAAGAGACCCAGTACTTC. This translates into CASSYAVQETQYF. The chain recombines TRBV5-1 with TRBJ2-5; D is unclear. The germline V gene encodes CDR1 SGHRS and CDR2 YFSETQ. Deletions cut 5 bases from V and 1 base from J, with 9 bases between. This CDR3 comprises 13 residues.

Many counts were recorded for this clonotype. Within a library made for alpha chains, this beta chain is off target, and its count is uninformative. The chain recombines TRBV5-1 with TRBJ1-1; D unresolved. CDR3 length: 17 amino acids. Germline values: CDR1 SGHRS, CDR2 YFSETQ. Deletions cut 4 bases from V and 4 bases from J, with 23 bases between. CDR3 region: CASSPKGGLPRSTEAFF. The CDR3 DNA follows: TGCGCCAGCAGCCCCAAGGGAGGCTTACCTAGATCCACTGAAGCTTTCTTT.

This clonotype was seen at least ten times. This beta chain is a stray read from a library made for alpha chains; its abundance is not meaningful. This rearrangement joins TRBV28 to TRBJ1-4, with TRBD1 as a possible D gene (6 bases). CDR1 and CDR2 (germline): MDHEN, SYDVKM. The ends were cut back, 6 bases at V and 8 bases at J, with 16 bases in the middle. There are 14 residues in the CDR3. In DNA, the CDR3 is TGTGCCAGCAGCCCCGGGAGGGGACAAGAAAAACTGTTTTTT. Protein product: CASSPGRGQEKLFF.